A single sample gave rise to the 25 T cell receptor beta chains below, sequenced in a study of cytotoxic CD8 clonotypes in ibrutinib-treated CLL. TCRdb keeps only in-frame clones here, not all; method: immunoSEQ multiplex PCR. Of 150,000 or so clones listed, around 81% are singletons. The material sequenced was PBMCs, taken after 36 months of ibrutinib treatment. These receptors all stem from a human donor with chronic lymphocytic leukemia.

The rearrangement uses TRBV5-1 and TRBJ2-6; weak D call: TRBD1 (6 bases). Germline V lookup: CDR1 SGHRS, CDR2 YFSETQ. This CDR3 has 14 amino acids. Trimming stripped 6 bases from V and 1 base from J, with 8 bases between. Written as DNA, the CDR3 is TGCGCCAGCACCGGACAGTCTGGGGCCAACGTCCTGACTTTC. Its protein product is CASTGQSGANVLTF. Together with reference TRBV5-1 and TRBJ2-6, the CDR3 gives the full variable domain: KAGVTQTPRYLIKTRGQQVTLSCSPISGHRSVSWYQQTPGQGLQFLFEYFSETQRNKGNFPGRFSGRQFSNSRSEMNVSTLELGDSALYLCASTGQSGANVLTFGAGSRLTVL.

The V gene is TRBV20-1, the J gene TRBJ2-1, with no clear D. CDR1 is DFQATT, CDR2 SNEGSKA, per germline (reference sequence). Trimming removed 1 base from V and 13 bases from J, with 11 bases in between. The CDR3 is made up of 11 amino acids. The CDR3, as DNA: TGCAGTGCTAGAGCCGCAGCACATCAGTTCTTC. Residues: CSARAAAHQFF.

The chain employs TRBV7-6 and TRBJ1-6; D remains unclear. The CDR3 covers 12 residues. Germline-derived CDR1 and CDR2 are SGHVS and FNYEAQ. Trimming left V 5 bases short and J 13 bases short, with 12 bases between. Here the CDR3 reads CASSTRHPPLHF. The CDR3 DNA reads TGTGCCAGCAGCACTAGACACCCCCCCCTCCACTTT.

The gene calls are TRBV7-2 and TRBJ2-1, with D unclear. The germline V gene encodes CDR1 SGHTA and CDR2 FQGNSA. This CDR3 region has 14 residues. The V end lost 4 bases, the J end lost 4 bases, and 11 bases lay between the germline ends. The CDR3 region is CASSYRNGYNEQFF. CDR3 coding DNA: TGTGCCAGCAGCTATAGGAACGGGTACAATGAGCAGTTCTTC.

This chain links TRBV6-6 with TRBJ2-1; TRBD2 is a possible D gene (6 bases). This CDR3 comprises 15 residues. The germline CDR1 and CDR2 sequences are MNHNY and SVGAGI (reference sequence). The ends were cut back, 4 bases at V and 0 bases at J, with 10 bases in the middle. The DNA of the CDR3 is TGTGCCAGCAGTTTTAGCGGAAACTCCTACAATGAGCAGTTCTTC. Its protein is CASSFSGNSYNEQFF.

This chain links TRBV5-1 with TRBJ2-7, with TRBD1 identical over 7 bases. Germline loops: CDR1 SGHRS, CDR2 YFSETQ. The V gene end was trimmed by 5 bases and the J gene end by 7 bases; junction bases not matched to a gene: 12. CDR3 length: 14 residues. CDR3 DNA: TGCGCCAGCAGATCCAGACAGGGCGTGTGGGAGCAGTACTTC. It is translated as CASRSRQGVWEQYF.

This sequence joins TRBV5-1 and TRBJ2-1; D is unclear. The CDR3 runs to 12 residues. In germline, CDR1 is SGHRS, CDR2 YFSETQ. V dropped 2 bases and J dropped 3 bases, with 3 bases sitting between them. DNA for the CDR3: TGCGCCAGCAGCTTTAACTACAATGAGCAGTTCTTC. Translating it yields CASSFNYNEQFF.

The V call is TRBV5-6, the J call TRBJ2-1; weak D call: TRBD2 (7 bases). Trimming took 1 base from V and 2 from J, leaving 10 bases between them. The CDR3 is 15 amino acids. Germline CDR1 SGHDT, CDR2 YYEEEE. CDR3 sequence (DNA): TGTGCCAGCAGCTTGAGGGGGGGCACCTACAATGAGCAGTTCTTC. Encoded protein: CASSLRGGTYNEQFF.

This chain connects TRBV27 to TRBJ1-1, with 10 bases that match TRBD1. The CDR3 loop spans 15 amino acids. V trimming: 5 bases; J trimming: 4 bases; junction bases outside the gene matches: 7. CDR1 and CDR2 from the germline V gene are MNHEY and SMNVEV (reference sequence). In nucleotides, the CDR3 is TGTGCCAGCAGTCTGGACAGGGGGGGAGGCACTGAAGCTTTCTTT. It codes for CASSLDRGGGTEAFF.

V is TRBV10-3 and J is TRBJ1-1; 10 bases are shared with TRBD1. With 6 bases clipped from V and 3 bases from J, the junction kept 10 bases outside the gene matches. In germline, CDR1 is ENHRY, CDR2 SYGVKD. The CDR3 has 16 amino acids. CDR3 coding DNA: TGTGCCATCAGAGAGCAACCCGGGACAGGGGACACTGAAGCTTTCTTT. It encodes CAIREQPGTGDTEAFF.

The V gene is TRBV5-4, the J gene TRBJ2-1; no firm D call. V lost 4 bases and J lost 8, with 16 bases in between. This CDR3 has 14 amino acids. Germline values: CDR1 SGHNT, CDR2 YYREEE (reference sequence). CDR3 in amino acids: CASSPGARTDEQFF. CDR3 nucleotide sequence: TGTGCCAGCAGCCCGGGCGCAAGGACCGATGAGCAGTTCTTC. Complete variable domain (other parts from reference TRBV5-4 and TRBJ2-1): ETGVTQSPTHLIKTRGQQVTLRCSSQSGHNTVSWYQQALGQGPQFIFQYYREEENGRGNFPPRFSGLQFPNYSSELNVNALELDDSALYLCASSPGARTDEQFFGPGTRLTVL.

This sequence joins TRBV30 and TRBJ1-1, with D perhaps matching TRBD1 (5 bases). The CDR3 is 13 residues long. Germline lookup yields CDR1 GTSNPN and CDR2 SVGIG (reference sequence). V was pared by 3 bases and J by 4 bases, with 12 bases between. The CDR3 loop is CAWSRAMSTEAFF. CDR3 sequence (DNA): TGTGCCTGGAGCAGGGCAATGAGCACTGAAGCTTTCTTT.

The chain is built from TRBV5-4 and TRBJ1-2; perhaps TRBD1 as D (5 bases). The CDR3 extends over 15 amino acids. Germline CDR1 SGHNT, CDR2 YYREEE (reference sequence). Trimming took off 4 bases at V and 4 bases at J, with 17 bases between the two ends. In DNA form, the CDR3 reads TGTGCCAGCAGCAACCGACAGCTTCTAATCTATGGCTACACCTTC. It specifies CASSNRQLLIYGYTF.

The chain recombines TRBV7-9 with TRBJ1-5; 8 bases are shared with TRBD1. Germline values: CDR1 SEHNR, CDR2 FQNEAQ (reference sequence). The V gene end was trimmed by 4 bases and the J gene end by 4 bases; junction bases not matched to a gene: 3. This CDR3 is 14 amino acids long. The CDR3 loop is CASSSGQGNQPQHF. The CDR3 DNA follows: TGTGCCAGCAGCTCTGGACAGGGTAATCAGCCCCAGCATTTT.

The CDR3 loop reads CASSALGWHEQYF. Here the CDR3 DNA reads TGTGCCAGCAGCGCCCTAGGGTGGCACGAGCAGTACTTC. The genes are TRBV9 and TRBJ2-7; unclear D gene. CDR1 is SGDLS and CDR2 is YYNGEE in the germline V gene. Trimming took 3 bases from V and 5 from J, leaving 12 bases between them. The CDR3 extends over 13 amino acids.

V gene TRBV13 combines with J gene TRBJ1-1, with D unresolved. V lost 5 bases and J lost 7, with 11 bases in between. In germline, CDR1 is PRHDT, CDR2 FYEKMQ (reference sequence). The CDR3 extends over 12 amino acids. Here the CDR3 DNA reads TGTGCCAGCAGCCTGTCAAGCCGTGAAGCTTTCTTT. This codes for CASSLSSREAFF.

The sample holds a few counts of this clone. The rearrangement joins TRBV5-1 to TRBJ1-2; 7 bases line up with TRBD1. CDR1 is SGHRS and CDR2 is YFSETQ in the germline V gene. The CDR3 length is 16 residues. V shed 0 bases, J shed 5 bases, and the junction held 10 bases outside the gene matches. DNA for the CDR3: TGCGCCAGCAGCTTGGGGGGCCCGACAGGGCGGTATGGCTACACCTTC. This encodes CASSLGGPTGRYGYTF.

This clone was detected only a few times. V usage is TRBV6-5 and J usage is TRBJ2-2; no reliable D call. Germline-derived CDR1 and CDR2 are MNHEY and SVGAGI. V dropped 4 bases and J dropped 8 bases, with 11 bases sitting between them. The CDR3 is 13 residues long. The CDR3 coding sequence is TGTGCCAGCAGTTCCCAGGTGTCAGGGGAGCTGTTTTTT. Its protein is CASSSQVSGELFF.

The J gene is TRBJ1-5, the V gene TRBV6-5; TRBD1 agrees at 8 bases. Germline CDR1 reads MNHEY; CDR2 reads SVGAGI. The ends lost 6 bases at V and 5 bases at J; junction bases unmatched: 6. The CDR3 is made up of 14 amino acids. Written as DNA, the CDR3 is TGTGCCAGCAGAACAGGGGGTAATCATCAGCCCCAGCATTTT. Residues: CASRTGGNHQPQHF.

This clone was seen a single time. The V call is TRBV14, the J call TRBJ2-7, with D possibly matching TRBD2 (5 bases). V lost 4 bases and J 4 bases, leaving 14 bases between the germline ends. Germline V gene lookup returns CDR1 SGHDN and CDR2 FVKESK. CDR3 length: 14 amino acids. Here the CDR3 reads CASSPSPLAYEQYF. DNA of the CDR3: TGTGCCAGCAGCCCTAGCCCTCTAGCATACGAGCAGTACTTC.

V gene TRBV5-1 combines with J gene TRBJ2-5; 7 bases are a match to TRBD1. CDR1 is SGHRS, CDR2 YFSETQ, per germline. The CDR3 is 16 residues long. J was trimmed by 1 base and V by 0 bases; bases with no gene match: 6. CDR3 protein: CASSLGGQIPQETQYF. The CDR3, as DNA: TGCGCCAGCAGCTTGGGGGGACAGATCCCCCAAGAGACCCAGTACTTC.

The CDR3 nucleotides are TGTGCCAGCTCACCACAACTTTTCGCGAAGAACACTGAAGCTTTCTTT. Translated: CASSPQLFAKNTEAFF. The genes are TRBV18 and TRBJ1-1; D is unresolved. Germline CDR1 KGHSH, CDR2 LQKENI. The V gene lost 1 base and the J gene lost 1 base, with 13 bases spanning the gap. This CDR3 is built from 16 residues.

The chain uses TRBV19 and TRBJ1-1; D not certain. The V gene lost 5 bases and the J gene lost 6 bases, with 13 bases spanning the gap. Per germline, CDR1 LNHDA and CDR2 SQIVND (reference sequence). The CDR3 is 13 residues long. The DNA for the CDR3 is TGTGCCAGTAGTCCTAGGAGGGAGTCTGAAGCTTTCTTT. Amino acids: CASSPRRESEAFF.

There are a few counts of this clone. This chain connects TRBV2 to TRBJ1-4, with no clear D. Looked up from germline, CDR1 is SNHLY and CDR2 is FYNNEI. The CDR3 sequence is 12 residues long. The V end lost 4 bases, the J end lost 8 bases, and 8 bases lay between the germline ends. CDR3 coding DNA: TGTGCCAGCAGTGGGGCTTGGGAAAAACTGTTTTTT. Translation gives CASSGAWEKLFF.

The chain combines TRBV28 with TRBJ2-3, with 8 positions matching TRBD2. The CDR3 extends over 15 amino acids. Germline trimming cut 7 bases from V and 0 bases from J; bases unmatched to any gene: 6. In germline, CDR1 is MDHEN, CDR2 SYDVKM. DNA of the CDR3: TGTGCCAGCAACGTTCTAGCGGGCAGCACAGATACGCAGTATTTT. Its translation is CASNVLAGSTDTQYF.